The clone carrying this TCR beta chain appeared many times. The entry originates in a study of glioma-infiltrating T cells. TCR alpha and beta CDR3 regions were amplified from RNA using iRepertoire nested multiplex PCR. Each CDR3 protein gets one entry after TCRdb re-called the multiplex PCR reads with MiXCR. Here the sample spans 110,000 or so distinct CDR3 sequences, less than 30% being singletons. The CDR3 covers 12 residues. J gave up 3 bases and V 10 bases, and 6 bases lay outside the gene matches. The germline V gene has CDR1 MNHEY and CDR2 SVGEGT. The chain carries TRBV6-2 or TRBV6-3 and TRBJ2-7; 7 bases are a match to TRBD2. Sequenced: glioma tissue, nonneoplastic brain tissue, or PBMCs (not recorded which). The source is a human donor with low-grade glioma or glioblastoma, undergoing nonglioma brain surgery, or in good health (not recorded which). CDR3 in amino acids: CATSWTSYEQYF. Written as DNA, the CDR3 is TGTGCCACCTCTTGGACTAGCTACGAGCAGTACTTC.